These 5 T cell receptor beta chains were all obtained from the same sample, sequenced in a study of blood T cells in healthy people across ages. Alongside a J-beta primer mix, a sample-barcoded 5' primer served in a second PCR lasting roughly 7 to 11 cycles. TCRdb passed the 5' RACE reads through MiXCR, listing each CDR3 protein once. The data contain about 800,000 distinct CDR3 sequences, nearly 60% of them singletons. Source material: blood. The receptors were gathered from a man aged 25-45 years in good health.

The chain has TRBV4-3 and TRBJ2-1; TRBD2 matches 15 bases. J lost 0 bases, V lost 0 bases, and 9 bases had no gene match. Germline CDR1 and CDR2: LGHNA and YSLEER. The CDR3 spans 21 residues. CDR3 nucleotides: TGCGCCAGCAGCCAAGATTGGGGACTAGCGGGAGGATGGAGCTCCTACAATGAGCAGTTCTTC. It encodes CASSQDWGLAGGWSSYNEQFF.

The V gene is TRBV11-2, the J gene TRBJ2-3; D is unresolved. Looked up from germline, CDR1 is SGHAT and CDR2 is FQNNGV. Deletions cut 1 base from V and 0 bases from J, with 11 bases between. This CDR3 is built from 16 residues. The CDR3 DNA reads TGTGCCAGCAGCTTAGTTCGCGGAACTAGCACAGATACGCAGTATTTT. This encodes CASSLVRGTSTDTQYF.

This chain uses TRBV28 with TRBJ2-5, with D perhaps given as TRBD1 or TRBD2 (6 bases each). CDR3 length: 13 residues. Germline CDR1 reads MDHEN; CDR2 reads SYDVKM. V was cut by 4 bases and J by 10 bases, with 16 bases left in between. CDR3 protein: CASSSPPAGHQYF. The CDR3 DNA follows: TGTGCCAGCAGTTCACCCCCTGCGGGACACCAGTACTTC. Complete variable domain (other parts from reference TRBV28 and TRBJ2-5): DVKVTQSSRYLVKRTGEKVFLECVQDMDHENMFWYRQDPGLGLRLIYFSYDVKMKEKGDIPEGYSVSREKKERFSLILESASTNQTSMYLCASSSPPAGHQYFGPGTRLLVL.

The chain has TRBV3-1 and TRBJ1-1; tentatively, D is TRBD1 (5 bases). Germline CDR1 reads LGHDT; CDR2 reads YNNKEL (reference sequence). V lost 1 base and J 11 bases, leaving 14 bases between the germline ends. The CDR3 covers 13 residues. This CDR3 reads CASSQGGTGAAFF. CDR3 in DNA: TGTGCCAGCAGCCAAGGTGGTACCGGGGCGGCTTTCTTT.

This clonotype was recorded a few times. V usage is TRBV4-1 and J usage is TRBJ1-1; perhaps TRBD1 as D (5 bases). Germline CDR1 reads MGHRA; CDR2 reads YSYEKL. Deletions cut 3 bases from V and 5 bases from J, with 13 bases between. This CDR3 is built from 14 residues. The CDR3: CASSQLTEETEAFF. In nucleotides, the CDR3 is TGCGCCAGCAGCCAGTTGACAGAGGAGACTGAAGCTTTCTTT.